Below, 28 T cell receptor beta chains from the same sample are listed, as sequenced in a study of cytomegalovirus exposure and HLA in healthy donors. Assay: immunoSEQ multiplex PCR; the TCRdb copy retains only in-frame clones and omits some. This repertoire shows over 200,000 clones, 88% found once; its top ten account for about 3%. Sequencing was performed on PBMCs. The receptors were sampled from a woman between 18 and 30 years old in good health and CMV-seronegative.

The V and J genes are TRBV11-3 and TRBJ2-5; 10 nucleotides match TRBD2. The CDR3 has 16 amino acids. Germline V gives CDR1 SGHNT, CDR2 YENEEA. J lost 5 bases, V lost 1 base, and 7 bases had no gene match. As DNA, the CDR3 is TGTGCCAGCAGCTTAGGGATTAGCGGGAGGTGGGAGACCCAGTACTTC. Amino acid sequence: CASSLGISGRWETQYF.

This chain joins TRBV28 and TRBJ2-7, with 16 positions matching TRBD2. V lost 4 bases to trimming and J lost 4 bases; unmatched junction nucleotides: 16. The CDR3 length is 20 residues. The germline gives CDR1 MDHEN, CDR2 SYDVKM. The CDR3 coding sequence is TGTGCCAGCAGTTCTGTGGGACTAGCGGGAGGGTCCCCAAATACTTACGAGCAGTACTTC. Residues: CASSSVGLAGGSPNTYEQYF.

The rearrangement links TRBV7-3 to TRBJ2-2; 9 bases agree with TRBD1. There are 17 residues in the CDR3. Germline CDR1 SGHTA, CDR2 FQGTGA. V lost 3 bases, J lost 2 bases, and 7 bases stayed unmatched. This CDR3 is CASSLTNRGLNTGELFF. In DNA, the CDR3 is TGTGCCAGCAGCTTGACCAACAGGGGGCTTAACACCGGGGAGCTGTTTTTT.

V usage is TRBV5-6 and J usage is TRBJ2-5, with 10 positions matching TRBD2. CDR3 size: 19 residues. Trimming at V came to 2 bases and at J to 0 bases, leaving 13 bases not matched to a gene. Per germline, CDR1 SGHDT and CDR2 YYEEEE. In nucleotides, the CDR3 is TGTGCCAGCAGCTTAACAGTGGGACTAGCGAGCCGATACCAAGAGACCCAGTACTTC. This encodes CASSLTVGLASRYQETQYF. Drawing the rest from reference TRBV5-6 and TRBJ2-5, the complete variable domain is DAGVTQSPTHLIKTRGQQVTLRCSPKSGHDTVSWYQQALGQGPQFIFQYYEEEERQRGNFPDRFSGHQFPNYSSELNVNALLLGDSALYLCASSLTVGLASRYQETQYFGPGTRLLVL.

This chain connects TRBV14 to TRBJ2-3, with a tentative D call TRBD2 (5 bases). Germline values: CDR1 SGHDN, CDR2 FVKESK. V dropped 11 bases and J dropped 5 bases, with 20 bases sitting between them. There are 14 residues in the CDR3. CDR3 amino acids: CAAPVTEARDTQYF. DNA of the CDR3: TGTGCCGCCCCGGTGACGGAGGCCAGAGATACGCAGTATTTT.

The chain recombines TRBV4-1 with TRBJ2-5, with unresolved D. This CDR3 comprises 14 residues. Germline loops: CDR1 MGHRA, CDR2 YSYEKL. V lost 3 bases and J lost 5, with 13 bases in between. CDR3 sequence: CASSHPLVRETQYF. CDR3 DNA sequence: TGCGCCAGCAGCCATCCCCTAGTGAGGGAGACCCAGTACTTC.

Only one count was recorded for this clone. An end of the junction does not agree with germline; a read error may underlie this. The CDR3 nucleotides read TGCGCCAGCAGCCCCACAGGGTCCCGAGCGGTTTCTTTT. Translating it yields CASSPTGSRAVSF. The V and J genes are TRBV5-1 and TRBJ2-2; tentatively, D is TRBD1 (6 bases). Germline CDR1 is SGHRS and CDR2 is YFSETQ. The CDR3 loop spans 13 amino acids.

This clone was observed a few times. The chain carries TRBV10-3 and TRBJ2-5; the D is unclear. The CDR3 has 11 residues. Looked up from germline, CDR1 is ENHRY and CDR2 is SYGVKD. Trimming shortened V by 3 bases and J by 4 bases, and 3 bases separated the two germline ends. The CDR3 reads CAISDGETQYF. Written as DNA, the CDR3 is TGTGCCATCAGTGACGGAGAGACCCAGTACTTC.

The chain combines TRBV2 with TRBJ1-1, with D possibly being TRBD1 (6 bases). This CDR3 contains 17 residues. Trimming took 4 bases from V and 1 from J, leaving 19 bases between them. Germline V gives CDR1 SNHLY, CDR2 FYNNEI. The DNA for the CDR3 is TGTGCCAGCAGTGGCCCCCCGGGGGGGGCGTCGAACACTGAAGCTTTCTTT. It translates to CASSGPPGGASNTEAFF.

The chain combines TRBV4-3 with TRBJ1-2, with TRBD1 as a possible D gene (6 bases). This CDR3 is built from 16 residues. Trimming shortened V by 3 bases and J by 5 bases, and 19 bases separated the two germline ends. Germline V gene sequence: CDR1 LGHNA, CDR2 YSLEER. The CDR3 is CASSHGPRGRGYGYTF. Written as DNA, the CDR3 is TGCGCCAGCAGCCATGGCCCCAGAGGCAGGGGTTATGGCTACACCTTC.

This chain joins TRBV27 and TRBJ2-5; 7 bases match TRBD2. CDR3 size: 19 residues. Germline V gives CDR1 MNHEY, CDR2 SMNVEV (reference sequence). Germline trimming cut 0 bases from V and 3 bases from J; bases unmatched to any gene: 16. Here the CDR3 reads CASSLSQGPPLAAKETQYF. The CDR3 nucleotides are TGTGCCAGCAGTTTATCCCAAGGCCCCCCTCTAGCGGCCAAAGAGACCCAGTACTTC.

The rearrangement links TRBV11-2 to TRBJ2-1; 7 nucleotides agree with TRBD1. The trim removed 0 bases at V and 8 bases at J, leaving 7 bases unmatched. Germline lookup yields CDR1 SGHAT and CDR2 FQNNGV. The CDR3 totals 15 residues. The CDR3 DNA is TGTGCCAGCAGCTTAGAGACAGGGAGTAGGGATGAGCAGTTCTTC. It is translated as CASSLETGSRDEQFF.

In this sample, this clone turned up once. The chain carries TRBV28 and TRBJ1-5, with 8 bases matching TRBD1. Germline-derived CDR1 and CDR2 are MDHEN and SYDVKM. J was trimmed by 5 bases and V by 6 bases; bases with no gene match: 9. CDR3 length: 15 amino acids. The CDR3: CASSLQGGFHQPQHF. The CDR3 DNA is TGTGCCAGCAGCCTACAGGGGGGTTTTCATCAGCCCCAGCATTTT.

The chain combines TRBV6-1 with TRBJ2-7; possible D gene TRBD1, 6 bases. Trimming stripped 2 bases from V and 6 bases from J, with 14 bases between. Germline V gene data show CDR1 as MNHNS and CDR2 as SASEGT. This CDR3 is 14 amino acids long. The CDR3 protein is CASSELGQPREQYF. The CDR3 DNA reads TGTGCCAGCAGTGAACTCGGACAGCCTCGCGAGCAGTACTTC.

V usage is TRBV5-4 and J usage is TRBJ2-1; 7 nucleotides align to TRBD2. V was clipped by 4 bases and J by 6 bases; unmatched bases: 10. CDR3 length: 15 residues. Germline V CDR1 and CDR2: SGHNT, YYREEE (reference sequence). Here the CDR3 reads CASSPRQRGGNEQFF. In nucleotides, the CDR3 is TGTGCCAGCAGCCCCCGGCAGCGGGGCGGCAATGAGCAGTTCTTC.

This clone is a singleton in its sample. This sample includes further DNA sequences coding for the same CDR3. The rearrangement uses TRBV27 and TRBJ2-7, with 11 bases fitting TRBD1. J gave up 4 bases and V 5 bases, and 4 bases lay outside the gene matches. Germline CDR1 and CDR2: MNHEY and SMNVEV (reference sequence). This CDR3 region has 14 residues. This CDR3 is CASSPGTGGYEQYF. The CDR3 region has the DNA TGTGCCAGCAGTCCCGGGACAGGGGGATACGAGCAGTACTTC.

This rearrangement joins TRBV7-9 to TRBJ2-7, with D perhaps TRBD2 (6 bases). The CDR3 length is 14 residues. Germline CDR1 SEHNR, CDR2 FQNEAQ (reference sequence). Between the trimmed V and J ends, which lost 3 bases and 4 bases, there was a span of 13 bases. The CDR3 reads CASSFSRTNYEQYF. In nucleotides, the CDR3 is TGTGCCAGCAGCTTTAGTCGGACTAATTACGAGCAGTACTTC.

This clone was seen only once. The rearrangement uses TRBV11-2 and TRBJ2-1; 8 bases agree with TRBD2. Germline V gene lookup returns CDR1 SGHAT and CDR2 FQNNGV. This CDR3 region has 18 residues. J lost 4 bases, V lost 3 bases, and 14 bases had no gene match. CDR3 DNA sequence: TGTGCCAGCAGCTTTCGATCGGGAGGGCCTTCGCGATACAATGAGCAGTTCTTC. Protein: CASSFRSGGPSRYNEQFF.

The chain uses TRBV4-2 and TRBJ2-2; 9 nucleotides align to TRBD2. CDR3 size: 17 residues. Unmatched junction bases numbered 6, after V lost 2 bases and J lost 2 bases. Germline V gives CDR1 LGHNA, CDR2 YNFKEQ. The CDR3 here is CASSQQPGTSNTGELFF. Written as DNA, the CDR3 is TGTGCCAGCAGCCAACAACCCGGGACTAGCAACACCGGGGAGCTGTTTTTT.

This chain uses TRBV5-1 with TRBJ2-3; 7 nucleotides align to TRBD2. CDR1 and CDR2 (germline): SGHRS, YFSETQ. This CDR3 contains 14 residues. V trimming: 1 base; J trimming: 1 base; junction bases outside the gene matches: 0. CDR3 amino acids: CASSLTSGTDTQYF. The CDR3 coding sequence is TGCGCCAGCAGCTTGACTAGCGGCACAGATACGCAGTATTTT.

The CDR3 coding sequence is TGCGCCAGCAGGCGAACGACAGGGACGAACACTGAAGCTTTCTTT. This codes for CASRRTTGTNTEAFF. V usage is TRBV5-1 and J usage is TRBJ1-1; 7 bases are shared with TRBD1. The germline V gene encodes CDR1 SGHRS and CDR2 YFSETQ. The CDR3 runs to 15 residues. Unmatched junction bases numbered 8, after V lost 5 bases and J lost 1 base.

Only a few counts were recorded for this clone. V and J are TRBV6-5 and TRBJ1-2, with TRBD1 matching 8 bases. Germline values: CDR1 MNHEY, CDR2 SVGAGI. The CDR3 contains 12 residues. Trimming took 6 bases from V and 7 from J; bases not matched to a gene: 4. The CDR3 region has the DNA TGTGCCAGCAGACAGGGGGAAGCTGGCTACACCTTC. As protein: CASRQGEAGYTF.

The chain links TRBV5-1 to TRBJ2-3, with a weak D call TRBD2 (7 bases). Per the germline V gene, CDR1 is SGHRS and CDR2 is YFSETQ. The V end was cut by 4 bases, the J end by 4 bases, with 25 bases between. This CDR3 spans 18 amino acids. The CDR3 loop is CASSPRSGTGRGPDTQYF. The CDR3 DNA is TGCGCCAGCAGCCCTCGGAGCGGGACGGGGCGGGGGCCAGATACGCAGTATTTT.

The rearrangement joins TRBV30 to TRBJ1-5, with TRBD1 as a possible D gene (5 bases). In germline, CDR1 is GTSNPN, CDR2 SVGIG (reference sequence). CDR3 length equals 13 residues. V lost 1 base, J lost 7 bases, and 11 bases lay in between. CDR3 sequence reads: CAWSDGEGQPQHF. For the CDR3, the DNA is TGTGCCTGGAGTGACGGGGAGGGGCAGCCCCAGCATTTT.

In this sample, this clone turned up once. The chain carries TRBV29-1 and TRBJ1-1; tentatively, D is TRBD1 (6 bases). This CDR3 region has 15 residues. The V gene lost 4 bases and the J gene lost 1 base, with 16 bases spanning the gap. In germline, CDR1 is SQVTM, CDR2 ANQGSEA. CDR3 loop: CSVGGVGGGNTEAFF. The CDR3 bases are TGCAGCGTTGGAGGGGTGGGAGGGGGGAACACTGAAGCTTTCTTT.

The CDR3 DNA follows: TGTGCAGGGGAGGGGGGGCGCGCTGAAGCTTTCTTT. This gives the protein CAGEGGRAEAFF. J is TRBJ1-1 and V is TRBV2, with D maybe TRBD1 (6 bases). The V gene's germline CDR1 is SNHLY and CDR2 FYNNEI. This CDR3 has 12 amino acids.

The chain has TRBV27 and TRBJ2-3, with 8 bases matching TRBD2. Losses at the gene ends were 6 bases for V and 4 bases for J; bases not matched to a gene: 9. The CDR3 contains 15 residues. In germline, CDR1 is MNHEY, CDR2 SMNVEV (reference sequence). CDR3 bases: TGTGCCAGCAGGGTCGGGAGGGGAGTGGCAGATACGCAGTATTTT. Protein product: CASRVGRGVADTQYF.

The rearrangement uses TRBV27 and TRBJ1-2, with 7 positions matching TRBD1. The CDR3 loop spans 13 amino acids. V dropped 4 bases and J dropped 3; count of bases not matched to a gene: 2. Germline assignment: CDR1 MNHEY and CDR2 SMNVEV (reference sequence). The CDR3 region is CASSYGQDYGYTF. For the CDR3, the DNA is TGTGCCAGCAGTTACGGACAGGACTATGGCTACACCTTC.